This record concerns one T cell receptor beta chain sequence. Which antigen it targets is not known. No base quality values were provided; no much bigger clone lies one nucleotide off. The library was made by the immunoSEQ multiplex PCR assay. T cell repertoires were profiled by deep sequencing of rearranged TCR beta loci, alongside multiparametric flow cytometry. In TCRdb, the immuneACCESS table is reduced to in-frame sequences with V and J assigned. These tables do not hold every clone; where another copy was compared, an unresolved V gene accounts for under half, and the others remain unexplained. For this sample there are more than 80,000 clones; more than 70% appear just once. The ten largest clones add up to approximately 1.4% of the sample. The record originates from a study of lymphopenia after photon versus proton radiotherapy (dated by TCRdb to the late 2010s). For the study in its entirety: The study compared the immunological effects of photon versus proton radiation therapy in patients with gastrointestinal tumors who developed high-grade lymphopenia. The 15 to 20 patients in the cohort had gastrointestinal tumors, were treated with either photon or proton therapy, and subsequently developed lymphopenia. The study was designed to characterize how the impact on the immune system differs between the two radiation modalities.

V loses 3 bases of germline sequence and J loses 5 bases, and the interval between the two ends is 20 bases. The germline V gene supplies CDR1 KGHSH and CDR2 LQKENI. Including cysteine and phenylalanine, the CDR3 has 17 amino acids. The read is trimmed to its CDR3 DNA, 51 bases read in frame from base 1. On the study overall, not on this receptor specifically: After the lymphocyte count nadir, photon-treated repertoires showed oligoclonal expansion, especially of CD8+ Temra cells, which drove the drop in diversity. Across the cohort, a larger post-nadir drop in TCR diversity was inversely correlated with overall survival time among patients who died. Relative stability during treatment was observed in proton-treated patients, whereas loss of naive T cells and TCR diversity and gain of effector/memory populations were observed in photon-treated patients. The authors looked at the survival association only in patients who died, and they framed better survival with proton therapy as a possibility rather than a demonstrated result.

The rearranged segments are TRBV18 and TRBJ2-1; the D gene could be TRBD1 or TRBD2, each one agreeing over 6 bases. The sample consisted of peripheral blood, taken from a patient treated with proton-based radiotherapy. This TCR derives from a man in his sixties with pancreatic cancer. The nucleotide sequence reads TGTGCCAGCTCACCCCAATCGGGGGCCCGGGGGAACAATGAGCAGTTCTTC. This is translated as CASSPQSGARGNNEQFF.